This T cell receptor beta chain comes out of a study of glioma-infiltrating T cells. Germline V gene data show CDR1 as SGHTA and CDR2 as FQGNSA. V trimming: 3 bases; J trimming: 5 bases; junction bases outside the gene matches: 8. The CDR3 has 16 amino acids. Amplification of TCR alpha and beta CDR3 regions from RNA used iRepertoire nested multiplex PCR. Via MiXCR, TCRdb re-called the multiplex PCR reads, giving one row per CDR3 protein. The sample lists 400,000 or so distinct CDR3 sequences, 41% occurring once. Sequencing was done on a sample of glioma tissue, nonneoplastic brain tissue, or PBMCs (not recorded which). The chain is built from TRBV7-2 and TRBJ1-4, with 8 bases matching TRBD1. The receptor was derived from a human donor with low-grade glioma or glioblastoma, undergoing nonglioma brain surgery, or in good health (not recorded which). The CDR3 region is CASSLETGVLNEKLFF. CDR3 nucleotide sequence: TGTGCCAGCAGCTTGGAGACAGGGGTCCTAAATGAAAAACTGTTTTTT. The full variable domain, in which reference TRBV7-2 and TRBJ1-4 provide the parts outside the CDR3, is GAGVSQSPSNKVTEKGKDVELRCDPISGHTALYWYRQSLGQGLEFLIYFQGNSAPDKSGLPSDRFSAERTGGSVSTLTIQRTQQEDSAVYLCASSLETGVLNEKLFFGSGTQLSVL.